The clone carrying this T cell receptor beta chain was observed a single time. No DNA is shown, since the ends of the CDR3 on it are uncertain; the CDR3 is the one TCRdb lists. The CDR3 is 16 amino acids in total, end residues counted. This sample was taken from a study of blood T cell repertoires in COVID-19. Study context: Spain, Italy and the United States supplied samples that represented acute and convalescent COVID-19.

Seattle's enrolled individuals joined amid active infection and were then monitored longitudinally. Original handling: Researchers report that nucleated cell counts were estimated from reference gene primer amplification. Sequencing used immunoSEQ multiplex PCR; TCRdb keeps in-frame clones, though not all of them. V and J calls and clone size follow that table, whereas D and trimming were derived from the DNA. The sample includes around 49,000 clones, 80% to 95% of them seen just once. The TCR originated in a man aged 55-75 years with COVID-19, enrolled during active disease. This chain uses TRBV21-1 with TRBJ1-2; the table calls TRBD1, which could not be checked here. TRBV21-1 is a recognized pseudogene. Specimen: peripheral blood. The chain's CDR3 is CASSKEVGQGIYGYTF.